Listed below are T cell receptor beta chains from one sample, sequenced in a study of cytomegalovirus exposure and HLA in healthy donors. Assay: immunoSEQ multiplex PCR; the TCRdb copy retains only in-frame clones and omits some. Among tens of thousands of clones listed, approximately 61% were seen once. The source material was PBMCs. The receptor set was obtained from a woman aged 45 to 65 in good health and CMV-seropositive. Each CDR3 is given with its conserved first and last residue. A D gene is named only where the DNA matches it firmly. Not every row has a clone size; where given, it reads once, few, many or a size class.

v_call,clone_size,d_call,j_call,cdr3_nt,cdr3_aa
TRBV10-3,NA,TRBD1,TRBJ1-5,TGTGCCGTGGGGACAGGGAATCAGCCCCAGCATTTT,CAVGTGNQPQHF
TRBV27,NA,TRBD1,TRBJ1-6,TGTGCCAGCAGTTCAGCGGGACAGGGAAATTCACCCCTCCACTTT,CASSSAGQGNSPLHF
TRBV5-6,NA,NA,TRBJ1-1,TGTGCCAGCAGCTTGGCGGCAGGGGCAACTGAAGCTTTCTTT,CASSLAAGATEAFF
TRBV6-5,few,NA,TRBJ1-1,TGTGCCAGCAGTTCGCGACCGACCGGGGGAGAAGCTTTCTTT,CASSSRPTGGEAFF
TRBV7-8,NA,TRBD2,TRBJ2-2,TGTGCCAGCAGCGCACTTAGCGGGGGCACCGGGGAGCTGTTTTTT,CASSALSGGTGELFF
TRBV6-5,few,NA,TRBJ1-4,TGTGCCAGCAGTTACGGGGGCAGGGCTTATGAAAAACTGTTTTTT,CASSYGGRAYEKLFF
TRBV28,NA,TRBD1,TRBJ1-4,TGTGCCAGCAGCCTGGGACAGGGAAGGAGTGGGCTGTTTTTT,CASSLGQGRSGLFF
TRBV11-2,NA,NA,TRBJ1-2,TGTGCCAGCAGCCAAGGAACAGGGTTTAGAGGGAACTATGGCTACACCTTC,CASSQGTGFRGNYGYTF
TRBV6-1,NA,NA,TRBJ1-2,TGTGCCAGCAGCGACAGACCCGGCTATGGCTACACCTTC,CASSDRPGYGYTF
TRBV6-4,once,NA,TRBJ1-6,TGTGCCAGCAGTGAAAGCTCAGGCCGGGACTCCCTCCACTTT,CASSESSGRDSLHF
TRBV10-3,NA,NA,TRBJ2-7,TGTGCCATCAGAGGACAGATAGAGGGCGAGCAGTACTTC,CAIRGQIEGEQYF
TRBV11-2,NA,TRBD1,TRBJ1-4,TGTGCCAGCAGCTTATCTACCGGGACAGATAATGAAAAACTGTTTTTT,CASSLSTGTDNEKLFF
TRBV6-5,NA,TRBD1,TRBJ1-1,TGTGCCAGCAGTTACGTAGGGGGACAGGTGAACACTGAAGCTTTCTTT,CASSYVGGQVNTEAFF
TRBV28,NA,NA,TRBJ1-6,TGTGCCAGCAGTTTTTCGTCAGGGGTCCAAGGTATCTATAATTCACCCCTCCACTTT,CASSFSSGVQGIYNSPLHF
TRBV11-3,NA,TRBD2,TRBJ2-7,TGTGCCAGCAGCGTGACTAGCGGGGGGTCTAACGAGCAGTACTTC,CASSVTSGGSNEQYF
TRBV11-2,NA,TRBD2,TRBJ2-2,TGTGCCAGCAGCTTATGGGAGGGTAGGGGATGGTCCGGGGAGCTGTTTTTT,CASSLWEGRGWSGELFF
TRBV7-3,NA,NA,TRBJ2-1,TGTGCCAGCAGCTTCTCAGGACAGACCTACAATGAGCAGTTCTTC,CASSFSGQTYNEQFF
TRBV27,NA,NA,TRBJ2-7,TGTGCCAGCAGTGGGCCATCCTACGAGCAGTACTTC,CASSGPSYEQYF
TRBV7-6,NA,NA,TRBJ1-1,TGTGCCAGCAGCAAGACAGTTTTGAACACTGAAGCTTTCTTT,CASSKTVLNTEAFF
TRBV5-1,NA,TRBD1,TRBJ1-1,TGCGCCAGCACCCAGTCCGGGGACAGGAGGGCAAACACTGAAGCTTTCTTT,CASTQSGDRRANTEAFF
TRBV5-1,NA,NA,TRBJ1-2,TGCGCCAGCGGCCCCCAGGGAGGTTTGTATGGCTACACCTTC,CASGPQGGLYGYTF
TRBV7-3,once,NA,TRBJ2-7,TGTGCCAGCAGCCCGACATCTAGCTCCGAGCAGTACTTC,CASSPTSSSEQYF
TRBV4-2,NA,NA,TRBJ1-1,TGTGCCAGCAGCCAAGAGGCGGGGGCGGTGAGTGAAGCTTTCTTT,CASSQEAGAVSEAFF
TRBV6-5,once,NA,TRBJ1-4,TGTGCCAGCAGCACTACAACCGCAACTAATGAAAAACTGTTTTTT,CASSTTTATNEKLFF
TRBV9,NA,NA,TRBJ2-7,TGTGCCAGCAGCGCTAATAGAGGAGCCGAGCAGTACTTC,CASSANRGAEQYF
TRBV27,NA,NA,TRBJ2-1,TGTGCCAGCAGTTTAGGGGGAGGTGAGCAGTTCTTC,CASSLGGGEQFF
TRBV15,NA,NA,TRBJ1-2,TGTGCCACCAGCAGAGCCACCCCAGGGGCAAATGGCTACACCTTC,CATSRATPGANGYTF
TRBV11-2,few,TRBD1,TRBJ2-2,TGTGCCAGCAGCTTAGTGGGACAGGGTATGGACACCGGGGAGCTGTTTTTT,CASSLVGQGMDTGELFF
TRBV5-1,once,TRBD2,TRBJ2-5,TGCGCCAGCAGCCTAGGACTAGCGGGGGGGGAGACCCAGTACTTC,CASSLGLAGGETQYF
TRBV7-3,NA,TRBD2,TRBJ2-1,TGTGCCAGCAGCGCTATAGCGGGGGCCCCCCTTCCGAACAATGAGCAGTTCTTC,CASSAIAGAPLPNNEQFF
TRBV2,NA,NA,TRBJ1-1,TGTGCCAGCAGGACCGGGGGGAGAAACACTGAAGCTTTCTTT,CASRTGGRNTEAFF
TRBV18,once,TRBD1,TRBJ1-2,TGTGCCAGCTCACCCCAACAGGGGGCCTATGGCTACACCTTC,CASSPQQGAYGYTF
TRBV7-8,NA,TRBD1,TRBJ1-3,TGTGCCAGCAGCCCAAACCAGGGGGACTCTGGAAACACCATATATTTT,CASSPNQGDSGNTIYF
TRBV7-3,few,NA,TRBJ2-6,TGTGCCAGCAGCTTATTATCCAGTTACTCTGGGGCCAACGTCCTGACTTTC,CASSLLSSYSGANVLTF
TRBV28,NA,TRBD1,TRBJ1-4,TGTGCCAGCTCAACTTGGACAGGGGGGATGGAAAAACTGTTTTTT,CASSTWTGGMEKLFF
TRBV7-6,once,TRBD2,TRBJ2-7,TGTGCCAGCAGCTATATAGCGGGGGGCGAGCAGTACTTC,CASSYIAGGEQYF
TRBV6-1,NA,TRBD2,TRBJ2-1,TGTGCCAGCAGTGTAGGACTAGTGAGTCTCAATGAGCAGTTCTTC,CASSVGLVSLNEQFF
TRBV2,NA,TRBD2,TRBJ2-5,TGTGCCAGCATTGGTATAATAGCGGGGGAACAAGAGACCCAGTACTTC,CASIGIIAGEQETQYF
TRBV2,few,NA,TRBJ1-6,TGTGCCAGCGGAGGTTCTTCCCTCCACTTT,CASGGSSLHF
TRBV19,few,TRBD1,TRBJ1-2,TGTGCCAGTAGTACTACCCCCACCGGGGACAGGAATGGCTACACCTTC,CASSTTPTGDRNGYTF
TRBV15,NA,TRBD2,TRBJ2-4,TGTGCCACCAGCGGAAAGCGGGGGTGGGACATTCAGTACTTC,CATSGKRGWDIQYF
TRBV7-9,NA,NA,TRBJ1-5,TGTGCCAGCAGCTTAGGTACAGGAAGCAATCAGCCCCAGCATTTT,CASSLGTGSNQPQHF
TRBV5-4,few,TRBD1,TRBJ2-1,TGTGCCAGCAGCTTATCGACAGGGGGTTTAAATGAGCAGTTCTTC,CASSLSTGGLNEQFF
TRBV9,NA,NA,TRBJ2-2,TGTGCCAGCACTGCCGAGGTGGCAGGGACCGGGGAGCTGTTTTTT,CASTAEVAGTGELFF
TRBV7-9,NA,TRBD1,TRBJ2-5,TGTGCCAGCAGTCCGGGACAGGGGGGGAAAGGGGAGACCCAGTACTTC,CASSPGQGGKGETQYF
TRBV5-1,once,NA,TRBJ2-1,TGCGCCAGCAGCCCAATAACCTTAGAACAGGGAAACAATGAGCAGTTCTTC,CASSPITLEQGNNEQFF
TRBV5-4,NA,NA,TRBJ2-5,TGTGCCAGCAGCCACAAAGGGGGGGCGGGGGAGACCCAGTACTTC,CASSHKGGAGETQYF
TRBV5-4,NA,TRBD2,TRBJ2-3,TGTGCCAGCAGCTTCACCAAGCGGGGGACAGATACGCAGTATTTT,CASSFTKRGTDTQYF
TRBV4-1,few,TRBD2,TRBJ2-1,TGCGCCAGCAGCCAAGACCTAGCGGAGAATGAGCAGTTCTTC,CASSQDLAENEQFF
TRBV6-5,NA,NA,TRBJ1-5,TGTGCCAGCAGTCCAGGGGAACCGGGGCCCCAGCATTTT,CASSPGEPGPQHF
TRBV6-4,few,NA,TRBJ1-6,TGTGCCAGCAGTGCGGACACCGAATCACCCCTCCACTTT,CASSADTESPLHF